The 5 T cell receptor beta chains presented below share a single source sample, sequenced in a study of blood T cell repertoires in COVID-19. Profiled with immunoSEQ multiplex PCR; TCRdb holds only in-frame clones, not every one. The sample has under 250,000 clones, 80% to 90% seen once; the top ten hold around 10%. The specimen sequenced was peripheral blood. The receptors shown here come from a middle-aged man with COVID-19, enrolled during active disease.

The CDR3, as DNA: TGTGCCAGTAGTAGCCCCAGGGGCCTTTTCGACATTCAGTACTTC. Amino acid sequence: CASSSPRGLFDIQYF. The chain carries TRBV19 and TRBJ2-4, with D possibly TRBD1 on 6 matching bases. V lost 4 bases, J lost 8 bases, and 18 bases lay in between. The CDR3 totals 15 residues. The germline CDR1 and CDR2 sequences are LNHDA and SQIVND (reference sequence). The entire variable domain, with the rest obtained from reference TRBV19 and TRBJ2-4, is as follows: DGGITQSPKYLFRKEGQNVTLSCEQNLNHDAMYWYRQDPGQGLRLIYYSQIVNDFQKGDIAEGYSVSREKKESFPLTVTSAQKNPTAFYLCASSSPRGLFDIQYFGAGTRLSVL.

The rearrangement links TRBV28 to TRBJ2-7; 10 bases are shared with TRBD1. The CDR3 is made up of 16 amino acids. Germline V gene lookup returns CDR1 MDHEN and CDR2 SYDVKM. The V gene end was trimmed by 6 bases and the J gene end by 0 bases; junction bases not matched to a gene: 8. The CDR3 loop is CASSRPGQGNSYEQYF. The CDR3 DNA reads as TGTGCCAGCAGCCGACCGGGACAGGGGAACTCCTACGAGCAGTACTTC.

The V call is TRBV4-2, the J call TRBJ2-3; a weak D match, TRBD2 (7 bases). CDR1 LGHNA and CDR2 YNFKEQ come from the germline V gene. The V gene lost 7 bases and the J gene lost 3 bases, with 17 bases spanning the gap. The CDR3 covers 15 residues. CDR3 sequence reads: CASTPGGGVTDTQYF. CDR3 coding DNA: TGTGCCAGCACTCCCGGAGGGGGGGTAACAGATACGCAGTATTTT.

The CDR3 reads CASSIGQGGKLFF. CDR3 nucleotides: TGTGCCAGCAGTATCGGACAGGGGGGAAAACTGTTTTTT. The rearrangement uses TRBV12-3 or TRBV12-4 and TRBJ1-4; TRBD1 agrees at 10 bases. The CDR3 contains 13 residues. After removal of 5 bases from V and 10 bases from J, the junction contained 4 bases not matched to a gene.

This clone appeared a single time. The gene calls are TRBV19 and TRBJ1-4; unclear D gene. With 4 bases removed from V and 5 bases from J, the gap between germline ends came to 14 bases. The CDR3 has 15 residues. Germline CDR1 is LNHDA and CDR2 is SQIVND (reference sequence). This CDR3 is CASSRASLSNEKLFF. CDR3 coding DNA: TGTGCCAGTAGTAGGGCCAGCTTGTCAAATGAAAAACTGTTTTTT.